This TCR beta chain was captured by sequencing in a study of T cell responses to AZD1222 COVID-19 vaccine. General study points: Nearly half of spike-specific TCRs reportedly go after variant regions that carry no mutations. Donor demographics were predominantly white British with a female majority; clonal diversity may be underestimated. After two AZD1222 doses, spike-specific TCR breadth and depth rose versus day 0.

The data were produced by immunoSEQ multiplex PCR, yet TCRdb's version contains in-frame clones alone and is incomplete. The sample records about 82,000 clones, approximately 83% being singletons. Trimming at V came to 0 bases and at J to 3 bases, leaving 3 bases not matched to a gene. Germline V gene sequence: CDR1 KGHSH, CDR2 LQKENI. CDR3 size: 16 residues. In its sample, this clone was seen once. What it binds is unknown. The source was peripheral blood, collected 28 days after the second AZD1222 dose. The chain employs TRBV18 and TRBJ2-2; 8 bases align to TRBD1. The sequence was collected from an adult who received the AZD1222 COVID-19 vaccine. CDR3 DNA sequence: TGTGCCAGCTCACCACCCAACAGGGGGGACACCGGGGAGCTGTTTTTT. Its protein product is CASSPPNRGDTGELFF.